The present entry profiles one T cell receptor beta chain with its context. What it recognizes is unknown. The sample is drawn from a study of vaccination effects on CD4 cells after COVID-19. Study-wide background: Two doses of either BNT162b2 or mRNA-1273 were given to each participant.

General study results and limits: Marked clonal contraction of infection- and vaccine-induced clones was seen late after vaccination.

Using viral peptide pools, the ViraFEST assay grew out antigen-specific CD4+ T cells prior to sequencing. Once cultured for approximately eleven days, the cells underwent separation to obtain CD4+ T cells. None of these healthy vaccinees had been infected with SARS-CoV-2 before vaccination. On days 3 and 7, fresh IL-2 medium replaced half the medium. Here immunoSEQ multiplex PCR was the method, and the copy in TCRdb shows in-frame clones only, minus some. This sample carries about 20,000 clones, roughly 70% of them seen once, and the ten largest clones take about 9.7%. With V trimmed by 3 bases and J by 1 base, 13 bases remained unmatched. The CDR3 spans 19 residues. Per germline, CDR1 LNHDA and CDR2 SQIVND (reference sequence).

This chain connects TRBV19 to TRBJ2-3; 10 bases match TRBD1. The sample consisted of CD4+ T cells from PBMCs cultured with HCoV-NL63 spike peptides, taken before COVID-19 vaccination. The clonotype was recovered from a human donor who received a COVID-19 vaccine. In DNA form, the CDR3 reads TGTGCCAGTAGTATGACAAGCGGTAGGGGGACAGGGGGCACAGATACGCAGTATTTT. As protein: CASSMTSGRGTGGTDTQYF.